Below, 18 T cell receptor beta chains from the same sample are listed, as sequenced in a study of CD8 T cells in ankylosing spondylitis. TCRdb passed the 5' RACE reads through MiXCR, listing each CDR3 protein once. Here the sample spans around 39,000 distinct CDR3 sequences, around 15% being singletons. Sequences were obtained from synovial fluid, either unsorted or a sorted T cell fraction (not recorded which). Receptors originate from a male donor with ankylosing spondylitis.

The chain employs TRBV28 and TRBJ2-5; TRBD2 might be the D (6 bases). The V gene lost 6 bases and the J gene lost 7 bases, with 21 bases spanning the gap. The CDR3 has 15 amino acids. Germline V gene data show CDR1 as MDHEN and CDR2 as SYDVKM. Written as DNA, the CDR3 is TGTGCCAGCAGCAATCCGGGACTTCCACCCGGGACCCAGTACTTC. Amino acids: CASSNPGLPPGTQYF.

This clonotype has only a few counts. The chain joins TRBV14 to TRBJ2-2; D is unresolved. The CDR3 has 12 amino acids. Germline lookup yields CDR1 SGHDN and CDR2 FVKESK. Trimming took off 5 bases at V and 2 bases at J, with 3 bases between the two ends. The CDR3 DNA reads as TGTGCCAGCAGCTACAACACCGGGGAGCTGTTTTTT. It specifies CASSYNTGELFF.

This clonotype was recorded at least ten times. V usage is TRBV20-1 and J usage is TRBJ1-6; 7 bases align to TRBD1. V lost 0 bases and J lost 14; bases outside the gene matches: 4. Germline values: CDR1 DFQATT, CDR2 SNEGSKA (reference sequence). The CDR3 is made up of 12 amino acids. The CDR3 is CSARDFRGSLHF. The CDR3 DNA reads TGCAGTGCTAGAGATTTCAGGGGGTCCCTCCACTTT.

This clonotype was detected ten times or more. This chain joins TRBV9 and TRBJ2-1, with 8 bases aligning to TRBD2. Germline assignment: CDR1 SGDLS and CDR2 YYNGEE. The CDR3 is 17 amino acids. V lost 7 bases to trimming and J lost 6 bases; unmatched junction nucleotides: 18. For the CDR3, the DNA is TGTGCCAGCTCACTGGGGGGAGGGACTAGTAAGGCCAATGAGCAGTTCTTC. Amino acids: CASSLGGGTSKANEQFF.

The chain joins TRBV4-2 to TRBJ2-7, with 9 bases identical to TRBD1. The CDR3 covers 15 residues. With V trimmed by 0 bases and J by 3 bases, 3 bases remained unmatched. Germline V CDR1 and CDR2: LGHNA, YNFKEQ. The CDR3 is CASSQEETGGYEQYF. In nucleotides, the CDR3 is TGTGCCAGCAGCCAAGAGGAGACAGGGGGCTACGAGCAGTACTTC.

This clonotype is medium-sized in the sample. This chain joins TRBV9 and TRBJ2-3; tentative D call: TRBD1 (6 bases). Trimming removed 2 bases from V and 0 bases from J, with 10 bases in between. CDR1 is SGDLS and CDR2 is YYNGEE in the germline V gene. CDR3 length: 15 amino acids. The CDR3 nucleotides read TGTGCCAGCAGCGTGGGGACATTTAGCACAGATACGCAGTATTTT. Protein sequence: CASSVGTFSTDTQYF.

This clonotype has a handful of counts. The chain links TRBV6-5 to TRBJ2-1; 14 nucleotides align to TRBD2. Germline loops: CDR1 MNHEY, CDR2 SVGAGI. Trimming took 4 bases from V and 7 from J; bases not matched to a gene: 12. The CDR3 runs to 18 residues. This CDR3 reads CASSSTFAGTSGGNEQFF. The CDR3 DNA is TGTGCCAGCAGTTCCACTTTCGCCGGGACTAGCGGGGGAAATGAGCAGTTCTTC.

The genes are TRBV5-6 and TRBJ1-3, with D perhaps TRBD1 (5 bases). This CDR3 has 14 residues. Trimming pared 2 bases from V and 4 bases from J, leaving 10 bases between. The V gene's germline CDR1 is SGHDT and CDR2 YYEEEE. This CDR3 is CASSLWGFGNTIYF. The CDR3 DNA reads as TGTGCCAGCAGCTTATGGGGGTTCGGAAACACCATATATTTT.

This clonotype showed up just a few times. The chain joins TRBV4-1 to TRBJ2-7; the D is unclear. CDR1 is MGHRA and CDR2 is YSYEKL in the germline V gene. With 1 base removed from V and 0 bases from J, the gap between germline ends came to 10 bases. This CDR3 comprises 15 residues. The CDR3 region is CASSQGYFSSYEQYF. The CDR3 coding sequence is TGCGCCAGCAGCCAAGGGTATTTCAGCTCCTACGAGCAGTACTTC.

The chain uses TRBV4-2 and TRBJ1-5; D not resolved. The CDR3 contains 14 residues. Germline V gene sequence: CDR1 LGHNA, CDR2 YNFKEQ. V lost 1 base, J lost 2 bases, and 6 bases lay in between. In DNA, the CDR3 is TGTGCCAGCAGCCAAGGAATGGGCAATCAGCCCCAGCATTTT. It translates to CASSQGMGNQPQHF.

This clonotype was found many times. V usage is TRBV2 and J usage is TRBJ1-2; the match to TRBD1 covers 11 bases. The CDR3 length is 14 residues. The trim removed 3 bases at V and 3 bases at J, leaving 0 bases unmatched. Germline V gene data show CDR1 as SNHLY and CDR2 as FYNNEI. The CDR3: CASSEDRGHYGYTF. The DNA for the CDR3 is TGTGCCAGCAGTGAGGACAGGGGGCACTATGGCTACACCTTC.

This clonotype has only a few counts. The chain joins TRBV7-9 to TRBJ2-3; possibly TRBD2 for D (7 bases). Trimming took 4 bases from V and 4 from J, leaving 15 bases between them. The CDR3 extends over 15 amino acids. In germline, CDR1 is SEHNR, CDR2 FQNEAQ (reference sequence). The CDR3 spells CASSYGSGGADTQYF. The DNA of the CDR3 is TGTGCCAGCAGCTACGGGTCGGGGGGCGCAGATACGCAGTATTTT.

This clonotype is deemed medium-sized. The chain recombines TRBV16 with TRBJ1-5; unclear D gene. The CDR3 is 15 amino acids. V was clipped by 5 bases and J by 0 bases, with 11 bases between them. Germline CDR1 is KGHSY and CDR2 is FQNENV. Written as DNA, the CDR3 is TGTGCCAGCAGCTGGCGCGGCGATAGCAATCAGCCCCAGCATTTT. Its protein is CASSWRGDSNQPQHF.

The sample holds many counts of this clonotype. V is TRBV7-9 and J is TRBJ2-1, with 9 positions matching TRBD1. The length of the CDR3 is 12 residues. The V gene's germline CDR1 is SEHNR and CDR2 FQNEAQ (reference sequence). V trimming: 5 bases; J trimming: 10 bases; junction bases outside the gene matches: 3. CDR3 DNA sequence: TGTGCCAGCAGCCCCGGGACAGGGGAGCAGTTCTTC. Translating it yields CASSPGTGEQFF. Variable domain in full (rest from reference TRBV7-9 and TRBJ2-1): DTGVSQNPRHKITKRGQNVTFRCDPISEHNRLYWYRQTLGQGPEFLTYFQNEAQLEKSRLLSDRFSAERPKGSFSTLEIQRTEQGDSAMYLCASSPGTGEQFFGPGTRLTVL.

The chain has TRBV4-2 and TRBJ2-5; 7 bases fit TRBD2. The CDR3 consists of 15 residues. Trimming cost V 3 bases and J 0 bases; bases outside gene matches: 4. Germline CDR1 reads LGHNA; CDR2 reads YNFKEQ. The CDR3 sequence: CASSHWGGYQETQYF. In DNA, the CDR3 is TGTGCCAGCAGCCATTGGGGGGGGTACCAAGAGACCCAGTACTTC.

The V and J genes are TRBV7-2 and TRBJ2-1, with D uncertain. CDR1 and CDR2 (germline): SGHTA, FQGNSA. The ends were cut back, 2 bases at V and 0 bases at J, with 8 bases in the middle. This CDR3 spans 15 amino acids. The CDR3 DNA sequence: TGTGCCAGCAGCTTACACTGGAGCTCCTACAATGAGCAGTTCTTC. Residues: CASSLHWSSYNEQFF.

The genes are TRBV14 and TRBJ2-4; 9 bases align to TRBD2. Per germline, CDR1 SGHDN and CDR2 FVKESK. V shed 4 bases, J shed 6 bases, and the junction held 7 bases outside the gene matches. The CDR3 loop spans 15 amino acids. CDR3 coding DNA: TGTGCCAGCAGCCCTATCGGACTAGCGAGAAACATTCAGTACTTC. Protein: CASSPIGLARNIQYF.

This clonotype was counted at least ten times. The chain joins TRBV7-6 to TRBJ2-7, with D perhaps TRBD2 (6 bases). This CDR3 contains 15 residues. The germline CDR1 and CDR2 sequences are SGHVS and FNYEAQ. The V end was cut by 1 base, the J end by 3 bases, with 13 bases between. CDR3 residues: CASSLGIAEGYEQYF. CDR3 bases: TGTGCCAGCAGCTTAGGAATAGCGGAGGGCTACGAGCAGTACTTC.